This T cell receptor beta chain was sequenced in a study of cytomegalovirus exposure and HLA in healthy donors (dated by TCRdb to 2016 to 2017). Regarding the study in general: According to a later analysis, the approximately 120 validation repertoires were produced on the same platform as the roughly 600 repertoires of the first cohort. The study aimed to test whether cataloging public T cell receptors could reveal signatures of past pathogen exposure. A separate validation cohort of more than 100 different subjects was used in addition to the roughly 720-subject first cohort. To predict cytomegalovirus infection status, the study brought together high-throughput TCR immunosequencing, statistical association of individual TCRs with disease status, and machine learning.

In the germline V gene, CDR1 corresponds to SGHRS and CDR2 to YFSETQ. Compared with germline, V lacks 7 bases and J lacks 6 bases; bases without a gene match: 10. The CDR3 covers 14 residues, taking in both the cysteine and the phenylalanine. Only the CDR3 DNA stays, 42 bases, in frame from base 1. What the work shows at the level of the full study, not this receptor alone: A few of the identified cytomegalovirus-associated TCR beta chains were confirmed in vitro to be specific for cytomegalovirus antigens. In a later analysis, TCRs clustered in the first cohort were found to also tend to co-occur in the roughly 120 validation repertoires, with approximately 94% of cluster scores above 0. According to the authors, the approach could potentially be generalized to other disease states and immunological phenotypes. In the study, approximately 150 TCR beta chains were listed as associated with cytomegalovirus. A later analysis had no HLA typing for the validation cohort, so co-occurrence there was scored across all 130 or so repertoires. Across donors, most TCR sequences were observed very rarely, whereas some public TCRs were present in many individuals. In both the original and validation cohorts, the classifier was reported to diagnose cytomegalovirus status with high specificity and sensitivity.

Donors formed part of the validation cohort, which comprised 120 subjects and was distinct from the first cohort of several hundred subjects. About this clone: Its antigen is currently not known. It has no much larger one-base neighbor in the sample; base qualities were not kept.

The library relied on the immunoSEQ multiplex PCR assay. The original pipeline was this. A statistical classification framework was built to diagnose cytomegalovirus status from the catalog of TCR beta chain sequences. TCRdb's version of the immuneACCESS table is confined to in-frame rearrangements and falls short of the full clone set. An unresolved V gene accounts for under half of the shortfall where checked; the remainder is of unknown origin. The V and J calls and the clone size are those of that table, but D and trimming were determined from the DNA. In this sample the table shows almost 200,000 clones, 81% of which occur a single time. The ten biggest clones cover 1.2% of the sample.

The chain joins TRBV5-1 to TRBJ1-1; TRBD1 lines up with 9 middle nucleotides. What was sequenced was PBMCs. This TCR derives from a young woman in good health and CMV-seronegative. The nucleotide sequence is given as TGCGCCAGCCACCGGGACAGGGAATTTTCTGAAGCTTTCTTT. This codes for CASHRDREFSEAFF.